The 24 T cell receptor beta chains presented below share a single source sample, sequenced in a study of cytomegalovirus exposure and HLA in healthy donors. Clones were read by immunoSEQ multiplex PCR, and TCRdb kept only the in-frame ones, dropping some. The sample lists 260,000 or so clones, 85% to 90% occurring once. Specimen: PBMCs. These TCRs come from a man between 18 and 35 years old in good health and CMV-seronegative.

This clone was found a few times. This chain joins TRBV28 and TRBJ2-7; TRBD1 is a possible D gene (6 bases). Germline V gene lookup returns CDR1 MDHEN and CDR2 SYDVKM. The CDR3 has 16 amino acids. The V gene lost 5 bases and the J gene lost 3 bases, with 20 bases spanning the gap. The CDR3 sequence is CASSPSPRGIVYEQYF. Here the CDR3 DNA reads TGTGCCAGCAGTCCTTCCCCCAGGGGTATCGTCTACGAGCAGTACTTC.

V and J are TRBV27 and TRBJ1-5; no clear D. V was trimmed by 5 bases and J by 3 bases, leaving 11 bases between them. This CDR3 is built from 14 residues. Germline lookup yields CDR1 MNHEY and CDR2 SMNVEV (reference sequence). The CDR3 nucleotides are TGTGCCAGCAGTCCCTTGGAGGCCAATCAGCCCCAGCATTTT. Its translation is CASSPLEANQPQHF.

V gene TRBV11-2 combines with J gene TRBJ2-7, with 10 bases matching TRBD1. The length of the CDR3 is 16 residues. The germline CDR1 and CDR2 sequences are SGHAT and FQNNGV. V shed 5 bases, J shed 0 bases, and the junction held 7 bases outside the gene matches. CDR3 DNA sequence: TGTGCCAGCAGCGGGCCGGGACAGGGGATCTCCTACGAGCAGTACTTC. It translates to CASSGPGQGISYEQYF.

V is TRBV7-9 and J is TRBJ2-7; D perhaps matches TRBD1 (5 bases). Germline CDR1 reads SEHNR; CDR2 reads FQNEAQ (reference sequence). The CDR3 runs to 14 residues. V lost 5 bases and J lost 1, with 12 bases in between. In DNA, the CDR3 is TGTGCCAGCAGCCTCCCTGACAGATCCTACGAGCAGTACTTC. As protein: CASSLPDRSYEQYF.

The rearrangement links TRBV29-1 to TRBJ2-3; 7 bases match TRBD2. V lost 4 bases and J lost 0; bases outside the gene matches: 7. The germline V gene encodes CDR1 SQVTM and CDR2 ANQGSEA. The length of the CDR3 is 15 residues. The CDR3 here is CSVVGIGGSTDTQYF. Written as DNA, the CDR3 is TGCAGCGTTGTGGGGATCGGGGGGAGCACAGATACGCAGTATTTT.

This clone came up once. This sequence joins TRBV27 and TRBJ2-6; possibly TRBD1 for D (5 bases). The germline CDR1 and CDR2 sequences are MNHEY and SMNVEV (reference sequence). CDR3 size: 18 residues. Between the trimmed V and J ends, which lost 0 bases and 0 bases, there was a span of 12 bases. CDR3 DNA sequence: TGTGCCAGCAGTTTATCGGGGCAGACCTTCTCTGGGGCCAACGTCCTGACTTTC. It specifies CASSLSGQTFSGANVLTF. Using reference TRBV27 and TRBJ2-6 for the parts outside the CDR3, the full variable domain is EAQVTQNPRYLITVTGKKLTVTCSQNMNHEYMSWYRQDPGLGLRQIYYSMNVEVTDKGDVPEGYKVSRKEKRNFPLILESPSPNQTSLYFCASSLSGQTFSGANVLTFGAGSRLTVL.

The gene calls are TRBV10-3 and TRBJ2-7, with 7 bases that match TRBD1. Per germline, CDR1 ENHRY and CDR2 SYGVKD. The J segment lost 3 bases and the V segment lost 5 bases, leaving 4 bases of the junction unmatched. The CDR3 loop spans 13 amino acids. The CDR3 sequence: CAISTGEGYEQYF. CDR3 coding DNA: TGTGCCATCAGTACAGGGGAAGGCTACGAGCAGTACTTC.

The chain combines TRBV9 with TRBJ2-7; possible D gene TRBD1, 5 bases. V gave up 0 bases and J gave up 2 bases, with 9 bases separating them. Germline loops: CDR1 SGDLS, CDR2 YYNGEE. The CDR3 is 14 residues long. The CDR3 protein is CASSVALGAYEQYF. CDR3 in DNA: TGTGCCAGCAGCGTAGCCTTAGGGGCCTACGAGCAGTACTTC.

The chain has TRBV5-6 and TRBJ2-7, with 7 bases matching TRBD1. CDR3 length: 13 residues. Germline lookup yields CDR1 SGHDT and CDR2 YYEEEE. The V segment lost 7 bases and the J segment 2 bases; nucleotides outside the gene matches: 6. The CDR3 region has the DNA TGTGCCAGCGGCGGGCAGGGGGCCTACGAGCAGTACTTC. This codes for CASGGQGAYEQYF.

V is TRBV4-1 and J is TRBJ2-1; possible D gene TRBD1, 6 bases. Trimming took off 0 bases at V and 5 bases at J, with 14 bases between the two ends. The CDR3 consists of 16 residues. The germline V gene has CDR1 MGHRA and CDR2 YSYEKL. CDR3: CASSQDTLGQNNEQFF. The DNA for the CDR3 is TGCGCCAGCAGCCAAGATACCCTCGGACAGAACAATGAGCAGTTCTTC.

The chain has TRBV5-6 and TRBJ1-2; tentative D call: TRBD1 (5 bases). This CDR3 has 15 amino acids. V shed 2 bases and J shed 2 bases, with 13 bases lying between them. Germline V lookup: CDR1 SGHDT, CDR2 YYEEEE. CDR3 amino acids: CASSLVRDRNYGYTF. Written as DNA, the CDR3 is TGTGCCAGCAGCTTAGTCAGAGACAGAAACTATGGCTACACCTTC.

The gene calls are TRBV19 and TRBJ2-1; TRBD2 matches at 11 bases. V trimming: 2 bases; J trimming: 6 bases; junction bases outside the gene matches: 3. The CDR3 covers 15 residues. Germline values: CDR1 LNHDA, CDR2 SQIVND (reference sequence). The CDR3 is CASSILAGGSNEQFF. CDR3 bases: TGTGCCAGTAGTATACTAGCGGGAGGCTCCAATGAGCAGTTCTTC.

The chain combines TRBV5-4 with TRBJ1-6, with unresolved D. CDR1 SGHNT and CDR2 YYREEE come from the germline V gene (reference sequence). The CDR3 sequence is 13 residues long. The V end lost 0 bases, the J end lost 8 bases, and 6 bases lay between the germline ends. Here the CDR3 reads CASSLVSDSPLHF. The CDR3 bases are TGTGCCAGCAGCTTGGTTTCAGATTCACCCCTCCACTTT.

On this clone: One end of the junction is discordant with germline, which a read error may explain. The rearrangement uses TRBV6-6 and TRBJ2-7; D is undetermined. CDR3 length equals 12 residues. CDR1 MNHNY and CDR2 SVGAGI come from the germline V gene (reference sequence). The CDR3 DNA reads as TGTGCCAGCAGTTACCCGAATGAGGCGAGGATCTTC. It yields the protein CASSYPNEARIF.

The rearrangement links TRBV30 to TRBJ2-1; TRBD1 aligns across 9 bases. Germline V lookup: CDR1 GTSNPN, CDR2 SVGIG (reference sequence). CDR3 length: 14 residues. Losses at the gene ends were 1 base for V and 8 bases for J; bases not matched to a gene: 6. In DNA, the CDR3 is TGTGCCTGGAGTGGGGACAGGGATTTGGATGAGCAGTTCTTC. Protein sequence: CAWSGDRDLDEQFF.

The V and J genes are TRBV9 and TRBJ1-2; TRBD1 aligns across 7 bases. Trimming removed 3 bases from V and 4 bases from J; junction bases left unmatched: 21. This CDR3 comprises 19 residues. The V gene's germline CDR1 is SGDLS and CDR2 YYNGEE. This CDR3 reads CASSAGATLPRQGGYGYTF. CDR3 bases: TGTGCCAGCAGCGCGGGTGCAACGTTGCCCCGACAGGGTGGCTATGGCTACACCTTC.

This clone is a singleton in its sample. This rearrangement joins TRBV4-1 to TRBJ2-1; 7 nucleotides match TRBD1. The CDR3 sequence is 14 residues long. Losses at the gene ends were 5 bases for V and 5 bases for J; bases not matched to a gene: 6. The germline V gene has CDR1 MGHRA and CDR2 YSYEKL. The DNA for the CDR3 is TGCGCCAGCAGCTCCCGACAGGGAAACAATGAGCAGTTCTTC. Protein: CASSSRQGNNEQFF.

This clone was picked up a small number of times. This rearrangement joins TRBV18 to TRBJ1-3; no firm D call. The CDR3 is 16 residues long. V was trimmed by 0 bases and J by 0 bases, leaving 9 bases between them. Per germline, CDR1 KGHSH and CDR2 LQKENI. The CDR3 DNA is TGTGCCAGCTCACCACCGTATGAGTACTCTGGAAACACCATATATTTT. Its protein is CASSPPYEYSGNTIYF.

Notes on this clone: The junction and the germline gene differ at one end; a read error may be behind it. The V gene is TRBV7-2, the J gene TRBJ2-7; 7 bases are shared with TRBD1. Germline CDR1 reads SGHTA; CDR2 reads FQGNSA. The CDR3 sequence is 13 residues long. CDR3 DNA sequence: TGTGCCAGCAGTCAAGACGGACAGGTTCGGACGCACTTC. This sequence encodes CASSQDGQVRTHF.

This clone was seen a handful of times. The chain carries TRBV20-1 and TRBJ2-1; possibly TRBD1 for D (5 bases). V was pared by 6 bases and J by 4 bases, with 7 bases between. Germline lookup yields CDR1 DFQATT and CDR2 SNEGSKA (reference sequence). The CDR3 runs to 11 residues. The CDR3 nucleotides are TGCAGTGCCGACAGTTACAATGAGCAGTTCTTC. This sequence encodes CSADSYNEQFF.

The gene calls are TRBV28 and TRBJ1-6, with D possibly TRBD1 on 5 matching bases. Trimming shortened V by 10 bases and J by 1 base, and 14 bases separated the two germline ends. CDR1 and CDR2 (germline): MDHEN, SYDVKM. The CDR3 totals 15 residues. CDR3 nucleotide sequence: TGTGCCACCACCGGAAGGGGATCCTATAATTCACCCCTCCACTTT. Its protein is CATTGRGSYNSPLHF.

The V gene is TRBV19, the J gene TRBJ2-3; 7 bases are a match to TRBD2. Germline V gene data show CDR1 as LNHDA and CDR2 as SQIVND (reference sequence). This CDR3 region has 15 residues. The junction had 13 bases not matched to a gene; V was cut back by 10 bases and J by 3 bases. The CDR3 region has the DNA TGTGCCACTAAAAAGGAAGCGGGAATAACAGATACGCAGTATTTT. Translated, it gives CATKKEAGITDTQYF.

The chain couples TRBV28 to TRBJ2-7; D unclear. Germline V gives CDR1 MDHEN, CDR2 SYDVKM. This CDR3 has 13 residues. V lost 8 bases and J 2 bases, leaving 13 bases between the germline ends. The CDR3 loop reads CASLSGTPYEQYF. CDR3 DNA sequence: TGTGCCAGCCTTTCAGGTACCCCCTACGAGCAGTACTTC.

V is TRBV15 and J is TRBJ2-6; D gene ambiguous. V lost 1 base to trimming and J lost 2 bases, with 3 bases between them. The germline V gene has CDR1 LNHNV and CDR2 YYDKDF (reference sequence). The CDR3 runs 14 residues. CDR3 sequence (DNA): TGTGCCACCAGCAGAGGGCCTGGGGCCAACGTCCTGACTTTC. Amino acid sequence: CATSRGPGANVLTF.